This T cell receptor (beta chain) originates from a study of cytomegalovirus exposure and HLA in healthy donors. General observations from the study: The sole available immune exposure information was CMV serostatus.

Of note for this clone: The target antigen is unknown.

This CDR3 region has 14 residues. CDR1 SNHLY and CDR2 FYNNEI come from the germline V gene. Deletions cut 6 bases from V and 4 bases from J, with 15 bases between. It was with 60 Vbeta and 13 Jbeta primers that the PCR ran. TCRdb keeps only in-frame clones here, not all; method: immunoSEQ multiplex PCR. Of about 120,000 clones in the sample, around 85% were seen once. V gene TRBV2 combines with J gene TRBJ1-1; possibly TRBD1 for D (6 bases). Sequenced material: PBMCs. The sequence was collected from a young man in good health and CMV-seropositive. CDR3 residues: CASSLSTGLTEAFF. The CDR3 region has the DNA TGTGCCAGCAGCCTTAGTACAGGGCTCACTGAAGCTTTCTTT.